A selection of T cell receptor beta chains follows, all from one sample in a study of T cell responses to AZD1222 COVID-19 vaccine. Assay: immunoSEQ multiplex PCR; the TCRdb copy retains only in-frame clones and omits some. The table has nearly 110,000 clones, roughly 90% seen once. Source: peripheral blood, taken on day 0 of AZD1222 vaccination. All receptors come from an adult in good health. Each CDR3 is given with its conserved first and last residue. For some rows the clone size is stated as once, few or many, or as a class when expanded; others skip it.

TRBV30	TRBJ2-4	NA	CAWSVGTGNIQYF
TRBV2	TRBJ2-1	NA	CASRRAGPHNEQFF
TRBV12-3/TRBV12-4	TRBJ1-2	NA	CASSFSISYGYTF
TRBV7-9	TRBJ1-6	NA	CASSEERTGFDSPLHF
TRBV4-3	TRBJ2-7	once	CASSQEGRLAGGEQYF
TRBV12-3/TRBV12-4	TRBJ1-2	NA	CASSLMGYYGYTF
TRBV7-8	TRBJ1-2	NA	CASSSGVGKGYTF
TRBV4-1	TRBJ2-7	NA	CASSQPGTSGITYEQYF
TRBV19	TRBJ1-6	once	CASSKGQRISPLHF
TRBV9	TRBJ1-3	NA	CASSADRGLSGNTIYF
TRBV7-9	TRBJ2-3	NA	CASSLGLYEGSDTQYF
TRBV9	TRBJ1-5	NA	CASSATGGSNQPQHF
TRBV5-5	TRBJ1-1	NA	CASSLALKMANTEAFF
TRBV28	TRBJ1-2	few	CASSKISGYGYTF
TRBV6-5	TRBJ1-5	NA	CASNRARQPQHF
TRBV15	TRBJ2-7	NA	CATSRIETYEQYF
TRBV7-2	TRBJ2-1	NA	CASSLARGTPGAHEQFF
TRBV5-6	TRBJ1-3	NA	CASSFILSGGSYGNTIYF
TRBV18	TRBJ1-1	NA	CASSPLTGTANTEAFF
TRBV12-3/TRBV12-4	TRBJ2-6	NA	CASTGTEVNVLTF
TRBV9	TRBJ1-3	NA	CASSLHGDPLPAVGNTIYF
TRBV9	TRBJ2-7	once	CASSFRDRGYYEQYF
TRBV12-3/TRBV12-4	TRBJ2-7	NA	CASSLELNGEQYF
TRBV6-5	TRBJ2-2	NA	CASRLPSRGTGELFF
TRBV10-2	TRBJ2-1	NA	CASSFSGTYNEQFF
TRBV19	TRBJ1-1	NA	CASSIEFEGSKNTEAFF
TRBV19	TRBJ1-1	few	CASSPQGENTEAFF
TRBV12-2	TRBJ2-2	NA	CASPSGTGELFF
TRBV12-5	TRBJ2-2	NA	CASVDSGRVRGGELFF
TRBV6-6	TRBJ1-5	NA	CASPLGGEGPGPQHF
TRBV19	TRBJ1-2	NA	CASQRNRDRGLYGYTF
TRBV6-2/TRBV6-3	TRBJ2-1	NA	CASSYQIGTRLGEQFF
TRBV25-1	TRBJ1-1	NA	CASSDTGRLGTEAFF
TRBV20-1	TRBJ1-1	NA	CSAGKTRAFF
TRBV11-1	TRBJ2-1	NA	CASSGGQVIINEQFF
TRBV27	TRBJ2-7	once	CASSLFPRSYEQYF
TRBV7-2	TRBJ1-1	NA	CASSLVRGGEAFF
TRBV5-6	TRBJ1-2	NA	CASSRGQGPHGYTF
TRBV6-2/TRBV6-3	TRBJ2-7	NA	CASSLTTYEQYF
TRBV7-2	TRBJ1-5	NA	CASSLAIGPGQPQHF
TRBV2	TRBJ1-4	NA	CASIRTVGKLFF
TRBV7-3	TRBJ1-1	NA	CASSPGGGTEAFF
TRBV10-3	TRBJ2-7	few	CAISDPGTSGRGGYEQYF
TRBV6-5	TRBJ2-2	NA	CASRRDFDTGELFF
TRBV11-1	TRBJ2-6	NA	CASRITGAPGANVLTF
TRBV10-3	TRBJ1-1	NA	CAISEGAANTEAFF